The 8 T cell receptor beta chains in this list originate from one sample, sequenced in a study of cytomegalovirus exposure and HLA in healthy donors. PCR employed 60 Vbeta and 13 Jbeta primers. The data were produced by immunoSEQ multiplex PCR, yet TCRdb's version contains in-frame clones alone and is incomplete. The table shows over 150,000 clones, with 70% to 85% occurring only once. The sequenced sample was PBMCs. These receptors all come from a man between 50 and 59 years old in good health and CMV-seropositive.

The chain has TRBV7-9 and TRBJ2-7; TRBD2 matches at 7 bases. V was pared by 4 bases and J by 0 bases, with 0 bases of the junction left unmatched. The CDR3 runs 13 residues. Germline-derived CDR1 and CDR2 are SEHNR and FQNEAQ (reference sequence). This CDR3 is CASSWDYSYEQYF. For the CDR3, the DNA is TGTGCCAGCAGCTGGGACTACTCCTACGAGCAGTACTTC.

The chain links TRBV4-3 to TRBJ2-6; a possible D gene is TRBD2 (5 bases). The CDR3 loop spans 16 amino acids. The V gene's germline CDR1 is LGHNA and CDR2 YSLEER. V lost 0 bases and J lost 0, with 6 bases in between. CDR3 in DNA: TGCGCCAGCAGCCAAGAAGAGGGCTCTGGGGCCAACGTCCTGACTTTC. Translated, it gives CASSQEEGSGANVLTF.

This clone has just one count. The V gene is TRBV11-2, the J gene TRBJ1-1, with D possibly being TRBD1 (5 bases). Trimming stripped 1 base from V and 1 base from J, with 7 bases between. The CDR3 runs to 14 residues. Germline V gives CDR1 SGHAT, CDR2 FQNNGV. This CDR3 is CASSLGQTNTEAFF. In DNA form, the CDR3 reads TGTGCCAGCAGCTTAGGACAGACGAACACTGAAGCTTTCTTT.

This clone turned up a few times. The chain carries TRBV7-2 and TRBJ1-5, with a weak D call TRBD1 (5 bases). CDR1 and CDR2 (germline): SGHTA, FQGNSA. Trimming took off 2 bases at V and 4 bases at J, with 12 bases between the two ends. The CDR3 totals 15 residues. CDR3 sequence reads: CASSLMGLGNQPQHF. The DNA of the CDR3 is TGTGCCAGCAGCTTAATGGGGCTTGGGAATCAGCCCCAGCATTTT. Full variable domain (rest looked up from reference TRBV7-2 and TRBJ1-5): GAGVSQSPSNKVTEKGKDVELRCDPISGHTALYWYRQSLGQGLEFLIYFQGNSAPDKSGLPSDRFSAERTGGSVSTLTIQRTQQEDSAVYLCASSLMGLGNQPQHFGDGTRLSIL.

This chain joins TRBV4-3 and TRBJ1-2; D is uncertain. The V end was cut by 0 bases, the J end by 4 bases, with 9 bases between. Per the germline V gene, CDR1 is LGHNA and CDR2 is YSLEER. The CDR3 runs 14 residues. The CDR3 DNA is TGCGCCAGCAGCCAAGAACCGGGTCCCTATGGCTACACCTTC. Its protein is CASSQEPGPYGYTF.

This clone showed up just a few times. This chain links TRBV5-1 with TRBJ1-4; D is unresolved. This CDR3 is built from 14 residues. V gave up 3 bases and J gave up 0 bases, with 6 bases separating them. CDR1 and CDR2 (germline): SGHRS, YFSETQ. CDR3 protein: CASSSEATNEKLFF. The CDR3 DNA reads TGCGCCAGCAGCTCTGAGGCAACTAATGAAAAACTGTTTTTT.

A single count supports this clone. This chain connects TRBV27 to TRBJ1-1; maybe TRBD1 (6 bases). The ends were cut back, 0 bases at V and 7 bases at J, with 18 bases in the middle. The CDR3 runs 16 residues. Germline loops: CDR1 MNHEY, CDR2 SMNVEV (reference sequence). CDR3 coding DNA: TGTGCCAGCAGTTTATCGATGTATGGGGGGGCGAGTGAAGCTTTCTTT. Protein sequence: CASSLSMYGGASEAFF.

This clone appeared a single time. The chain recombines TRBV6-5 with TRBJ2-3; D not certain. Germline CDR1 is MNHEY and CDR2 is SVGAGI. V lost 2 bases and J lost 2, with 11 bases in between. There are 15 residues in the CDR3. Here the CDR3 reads CASSYRRLDTDTQYF. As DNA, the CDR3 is TGTGCCAGCAGTTACAGGAGACTCGACACAGATACGCAGTATTTT.